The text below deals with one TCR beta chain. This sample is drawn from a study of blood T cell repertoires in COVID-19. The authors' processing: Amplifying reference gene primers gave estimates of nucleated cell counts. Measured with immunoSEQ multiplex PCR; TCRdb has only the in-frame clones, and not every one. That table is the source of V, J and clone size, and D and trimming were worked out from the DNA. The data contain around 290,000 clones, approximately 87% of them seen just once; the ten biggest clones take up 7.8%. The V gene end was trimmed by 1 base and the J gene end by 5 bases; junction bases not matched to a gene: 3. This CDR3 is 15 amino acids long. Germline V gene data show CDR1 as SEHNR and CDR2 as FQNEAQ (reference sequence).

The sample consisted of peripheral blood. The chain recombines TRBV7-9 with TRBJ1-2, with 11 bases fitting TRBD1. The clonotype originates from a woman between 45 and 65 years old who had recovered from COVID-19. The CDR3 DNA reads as TGTGCCAGCAGCTTAGTTGGGACAGGGGGATATGGCTACACCTTC. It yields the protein CASSLVGTGGYGYTF.